These T cell receptor beta chains were read from a single sample in a study of T cells in Graves' hyperthyroidism and ophthalmopathy. One entry per CDR3 protein results from TCRdb running MiXCR on the multiplex PCR reads. The top ten clones hold approximately 50% of a sample with 210,000 or so distinct CDR3 sequences, about 15% of them seen once. The specimen was blood. These receptors came from a man between 50 and 59 years old with Graves' hyperthyroidism. Each CDR3 is given with its conserved first and last residue. The order of the fields is CDR3 protein, CDR3 DNA, V gene, clone size, J gene, D gene. A D gene is named only where the DNA matches it firmly. A row's size may be missing; if present it is once, few, many or a size class.

CDR3 protein: CASSPSTGRDTQYF
CDR3 DNA: TGTGCCAGCAGCCCCAGCACAGGTCGGGATACGCAGTATTTT
V gene: TRBV14
clone size: .
J gene: TRBJ2-3
D gene: .

CDR3 protein: CASSPGVGTDTQYF
CDR3 DNA: TGTGCCAGCTCACCAGGGGTGGGCACAGATACGCAGTATTTT
V gene: TRBV18
clone size: .
J gene: TRBJ2-3
D gene: .

CDR3 protein: CASSLDPALSDTQYF
CDR3 DNA: TGTGCCAGCAGCTTAGACCCTGCATTATCAGATACGCAGTATTTT
V gene: TRBV7-9
clone size: many
J gene: TRBJ2-3
D gene: .

CDR3 protein: CASSLGDMNTEAFF
CDR3 DNA: TGCGCCAGCAGCTTGGGGGATATGAACACTGAAGCTTTCTTT
V gene: TRBV5-1
clone size: .
J gene: TRBJ1-1
D gene: .

CDR3 protein: CASSPRDRYSGNTIYF
CDR3 DNA: TGTGCCAGCAGCCCCCGGGACAGATACTCTGGAAACACCATATATTTT
V gene: TRBV9
clone size: few
J gene: TRBJ1-3
D gene: TRBD1

CDR3 protein: CAWSLAGVYNEQFF
CDR3 DNA: TGTGCCTGGAGTCTAGCGGGAGTGTACAATGAGCAGTTCTTC
V gene: TRBV30
clone size: many
J gene: TRBJ2-1
D gene: TRBD2

CDR3 protein: CASSPPWGSYNEQFF
CDR3 DNA: TGTGCCAGCAGCCCACCTTGGGGTTCCTACAATGAGCAGTTCTTC
V gene: TRBV11-3
clone size: many
J gene: TRBJ2-1
D gene: .

CDR3 protein: CASSEGGSVAYEQYF
CDR3 DNA: TGTGCCAGCAGTGAAGGGGGGAGCGTTGCCTACGAGCAGTACTTC
V gene: TRBV6-1
clone size: many
J gene: TRBJ2-7
D gene: .

CDR3 protein: CASSRRLAGESRRKNIQYF
CDR3 DNA: TGTGCCAGCAGTCGCCGCCTAGCGGGAGAGTCGAGGAGGAAAAACATTCAGTACTTC
V gene: TRBV28
clone size: many
J gene: TRBJ2-4
D gene: TRBD2

CDR3 protein: CASSEVGGREQYF
CDR3 DNA: TGTGCCAGCAGTGAAGTCGGGGGGCGCGAGCAGTACTTC
V gene: TRBV6-1
clone size: many
J gene: TRBJ2-7
D gene: .

CDR3 protein: CSVGQGLTGELFF
CDR3 DNA: TGCAGCGTCGGACAGGGACTCACCGGGGAGCTGTTTTTT
V gene: TRBV29-1
clone size: .
J gene: TRBJ2-2
D gene: TRBD1

CDR3 protein: CASSERDRANTGELFF
CDR3 DNA: TGTGCCAGCAGTGAGAGGGACAGGGCGAACACCGGGGAGCTGTTTTTT
V gene: TRBV6-4
clone size: .
J gene: TRBJ2-2
D gene: TRBD1

CDR3 protein: CASPRRGARSTDTQYF
CDR3 DNA: TGTGCCAGCCCTCGACGGGGGGCGCGGAGCACAGATACGCAGTATTTT
V gene: TRBV25-1
clone size: few
J gene: TRBJ2-3
D gene: .

CDR3 protein: CASSQEEAGFRNTEAFF
CDR3 DNA: TGTGCCAGCAGCCAAGAAGAGGCGGGTTTTAGGAACACTGAAGCTTTCTTT
V gene: TRBV3-1
clone size: .
J gene: TRBJ1-1
D gene: .

CDR3 protein: CASSQDYWREGSYEQYF
CDR3 DNA: TGTGCCAGCAGCCAAGATTATTGGCGGGAGGGCTCCTACGAGCAGTACTTC
V gene: TRBV14
clone size: few
J gene: TRBJ2-7
D gene: TRBD2

CDR3 protein: CASRRDGHYEQYF
CDR3 DNA: TGTGCCAGCAGACGGGACGGGCACTACGAGCAGTACTTC
V gene: TRBV27
clone size: many
J gene: TRBJ2-7
D gene: .

CDR3 protein: CASSEGGGNNEQFF
CDR3 DNA: TGTGCCAGCAGCGAGGGGGGAGGAAACAATGAGCAGTTCTTC
V gene: TRBV7-2
clone size: .
J gene: TRBJ2-1
D gene: .

CDR3 protein: CASSRPEGEQFF
CDR3 DNA: TGTGCCAGCAGCCGACCCGAGGGTGAGCAGTTCTTC
V gene: TRBV28
clone size: .
J gene: TRBJ2-1
D gene: .

CDR3 protein: CSVTGLAGGPKETQYF
CDR3 DNA: TGCAGCGTTACAGGACTAGCGGGAGGGCCAAAAGAGACCCAGTACTTC
V gene: TRBV29-1
clone size: many
J gene: TRBJ2-5
D gene: TRBD2

CDR3 protein: CASSSREVNYEQYF
CDR3 DNA: TGTGCCAGCAGCAGCCGGGAGGTAAACTACGAGCAGTACTTC
V gene: TRBV7-9
clone size: .
J gene: TRBJ2-7
D gene: TRBD2

CDR3 protein: CSARDPAGLETQYF
CDR3 DNA: TGCAGTGCTAGAGACCCGGCGGGGTTGGAGACCCAGTACTTC
V gene: TRBV20-1
clone size: many
J gene: TRBJ2-5
D gene: .

CDR3 protein: CASSLTAGGTDTQYF
CDR3 DNA: TGTGCCAGCAGCTTAACAGCGGGAGGCACAGATACGCAGTATTTT
V gene: TRBV7-3
clone size: many
J gene: TRBJ2-3
D gene: TRBD2

CDR3 protein: CASSPSTQETQYF
CDR3 DNA: TGTGCCAGCTCACCGAGTACTCAAGAGACCCAGTACTTC
V gene: TRBV18
clone size: many
J gene: TRBJ2-5
D gene: .

CDR3 protein: CASRLAGAHEQFF
CDR3 DNA: TGTGCCAGCAGGCTAGCGGGAGCCCATGAGCAGTTCTTC
V gene: TRBV27
clone size: few
J gene: TRBJ2-1
D gene: TRBD2

CDR3 protein: CASSWDNRSEKLFF
CDR3 DNA: TGCGCCAGCAGCTGGGACAATAGATCTGAAAAACTGTTTTTT
V gene: TRBV5-1
clone size: .
J gene: TRBJ1-4
D gene: .

CDR3 protein: CASSFRGTYSNQPQHF
CDR3 DNA: TGTGCCAGCAGTTTTAGAGGAACTTATAGCAATCAGCCCCAGCATTTT
V gene: TRBV28
clone size: .
J gene: TRBJ1-5
D gene: .

CDR3 protein: CASRHASGGIADTQYF
CDR3 DNA: TGTGCCAGCAGACACGCCAGTGGGGGGATTGCAGATACGCAGTATTTT
V gene: TRBV6-2/TRBV6-3
clone size: few
J gene: TRBJ2-3
D gene: .

CDR3 protein: CASSLYGGFGETQYF
CDR3 DNA: TGTGCCAGCAGCTTATACGGGGGGTTCGGAGAGACCCAGTACTTC
V gene: TRBV11-3
clone size: many
J gene: TRBJ2-5
D gene: TRBD2

CDR3 protein: CASSSTWYEQYF
CDR3 DNA: TGTGCCAGCAGTTCTACATGGTACGAGCAGTACTTC
V gene: TRBV28
clone size: few
J gene: TRBJ2-7
D gene: .

CDR3 protein: CASSLYGTSGNNEQFF
CDR3 DNA: TGTGCCAGCAGTTTATATGGGACTAGCGGGAACAATGAGCAGTTCTTC
V gene: TRBV27
clone size: many
J gene: TRBJ2-1
D gene: TRBD2

CDR3 protein: CASSLTGMLAAYEQYF
CDR3 DNA: TGCGCCAGCAGCTTGACGGGGATGCTAGCGGCCTACGAGCAGTACTTC
V gene: TRBV5-1
clone size: few
J gene: TRBJ2-7
D gene: TRBD2

CDR3 protein: CASSLGMTVGVTDTQYF
CDR3 DNA: TGTGCCAGCAGCTTAGGGATGACCGTGGGGGTCACAGATACGCAGTATTTT
V gene: TRBV7-9
clone size: many
J gene: TRBJ2-3
D gene: .

CDR3 protein: CASSAPGGSSYGYTF
CDR3 DNA: TGTGCCAGCAGCGCCCCAGGGGGCTCCTCCTATGGCTACACCTTC
V gene: TRBV2
clone size: .
J gene: TRBJ1-2
D gene: TRBD1

CDR3 protein: CASSPSVEQFF
CDR3 DNA: TGTGCCAGCAGCCCATCGGTAGAGCAGTTCTTC
V gene: TRBV7-2
clone size: .
J gene: TRBJ2-1
D gene: .

CDR3 protein: CASRGSWDRDSPLHF
CDR3 DNA: TGTGCCAGCAGAGGGTCGTGGGACAGGGACTCACCCCTCCACTTT
V gene: TRBV2
clone size: many
J gene: TRBJ1-6
D gene: TRBD1